This TCR beta chain was profiled in a study of cytomegalovirus exposure and HLA in healthy donors. Study context: There were approximately 400 genotyped donors. Of these, roughly 84% fell in the genetic ancestry cluster associated with self-reported Caucasian donors.

Trimming pared 5 bases from V and 3 bases from J, leaving 13 bases between. CDR3 size: 14 residues. The germline V gene encodes CDR1 MNHNS and CDR2 SASEGT. PCR used 60 Vbeta primers and 13 Jbeta primers. Libraries were prepared by immunoSEQ multiplex PCR; TCRdb keeps only in-frame clonotypes and omits some of them. The sample holds 220,000 or so clones, roughly 75% seen once. The sequencing input was PBMCs. The rearrangement joins TRBV6-1 to TRBJ1-1; D might be TRBD1 (5 bases). The sequence was obtained from a woman in her twenties or thirties in good health and CMV-seronegative. CDR3 DNA sequence: TGTGCCAGCAGTATCGGGGGTGGGGACACTGAAGCTTTCTTT. Translating it yields CASSIGGGDTEAFF.